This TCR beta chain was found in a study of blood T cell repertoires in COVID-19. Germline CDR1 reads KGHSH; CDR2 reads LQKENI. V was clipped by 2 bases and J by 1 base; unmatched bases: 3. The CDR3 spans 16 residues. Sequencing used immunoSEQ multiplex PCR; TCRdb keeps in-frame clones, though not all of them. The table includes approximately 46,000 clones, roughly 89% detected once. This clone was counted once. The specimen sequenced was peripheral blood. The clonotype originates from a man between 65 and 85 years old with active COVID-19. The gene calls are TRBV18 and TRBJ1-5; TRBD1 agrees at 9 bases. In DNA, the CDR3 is TGTGCCAGCTCACCAACGGACAGGGGAAGCAATCAGCCCCAGCATTTT. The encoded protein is CASSPTDRGSNQPQHF.